The rows below give T cell receptor beta chains drawn from one sample of a study of T cells after yellow fever vaccination. TCRdb re-analysed the 5' RACE reads in MiXCR, keeping a single row per CDR3 protein. Of 300,000 or so distinct CDR3 sequences listed, about 4% are singletons. Specimen: PBMCs, collected 5 days after the yellow fever booster vaccination. The source is a young man who received the YFV17D yellow fever vaccine. The CDR3 runs from the conserved cysteine through the conserved F or W. Fields, in order: J gene, V gene, D gene, clone size, CDR3 protein, CDR3 DNA. The D gene is left open where the match is weak. Clone size is not always given. Where it is, it says once, few, many or a class for expanded clones.

j_call: TRBJ2-3; v_call: TRBV6-6; d_call: -; clone_size: few; cdr3_aa: CASSYGVITDTQYF; cdr3_nt: TGTGCCAGCAGTTACGGGGTAATCACAGATACGCAGTATTTT
j_call: TRBJ1-1; v_call: TRBV25-1; d_call: -; clone_size: few; cdr3_aa: CASSESGSQPAFF; cdr3_nt: TGTGCCAGCAGTGAATCTGGGTCCCAGCCAGCTTTCTTT
j_call: TRBJ2-2; v_call: TRBV10-3; d_call: -; clone_size: many; cdr3_aa: CAISESSNTGELFF; cdr3_nt: TGTGCCATCAGTGAGTCGAGCAACACCGGGGAGCTGTTTTTT
j_call: TRBJ2-1; v_call: TRBV24-1; d_call: -; clone_size: few; cdr3_aa: CATSDWGDEQFF; cdr3_nt: TGTGCCACCAGTGATTGGGGGGATGAGCAGTTCTTC
j_call: TRBJ1-4; v_call: TRBV10-3; d_call: -; clone_size: many; cdr3_aa: CAISESGQGRNEKLFF; cdr3_nt: TGTGCCATCAGTGAGTCCGGGCAGGGCCGTAATGAAAAACTGTTTTTT
j_call: TRBJ1-4; v_call: TRBV14; d_call: -; clone_size: -; cdr3_aa: CASSQDRRKLFF; cdr3_nt: TGTGCCAGCAGCCAAGATAGGAGAAAACTGTTTTTT
j_call: TRBJ2-4; v_call: TRBV10-3; d_call: TRBD2; clone_size: many; cdr3_aa: CAISGEGAKNIQYF; cdr3_nt: TGTGCCATCAGTGGGGAGGGGGCCAAAAACATTCAGTACTTC
j_call: TRBJ2-7; v_call: TRBV5-1; d_call: TRBD2; clone_size: -; cdr3_aa: CASSLSTSGGLSSYEQYF; cdr3_nt: TGCGCCAGCAGCCTTTCCACTAGCGGGGGCCTCAGCTCCTACGAGCAGTACTTC
j_call: TRBJ2-2; v_call: TRBV12-3/TRBV12-4; d_call: -; clone_size: -; cdr3_aa: CASSQRETGELFF; cdr3_nt: TGTGCCAGCAGTCAGCGAGAGACCGGGGAGCTGTTTTTT
j_call: TRBJ1-1; v_call: TRBV20-1; d_call: TRBD1; clone_size: few; cdr3_aa: CSAPNPGQPIEAFF; cdr3_nt: TGCAGTGCTCCGAATCCGGGACAGCCGATAGAAGCTTTCTTT
j_call: TRBJ1-5; v_call: TRBV7-2; d_call: -; clone_size: few; cdr3_aa: CASSFGGSFNQPQHF; cdr3_nt: TGTGCCAGCAGCTTCGGAGGCAGCTTCAATCAGCCCCAGCATTTT
j_call: TRBJ1-1; v_call: TRBV20-1; d_call: -; clone_size: many; cdr3_aa: CSASPSRNTEAFF; cdr3_nt: TGCAGTGCTAGCCCGTCTCGGAACACTGAAGCTTTCTTT
j_call: TRBJ1-5; v_call: TRBV5-6; d_call: -; clone_size: few; cdr3_aa: CASSVWGADNQPQHF; cdr3_nt: TGTGCCAGCAGCGTATGGGGGGCAGACAATCAGCCCCAGCATTTT
j_call: TRBJ2-1; v_call: TRBV25-1; d_call: TRBD2; clone_size: few; cdr3_aa: CASSELLAGGVFSSYNEQFF; cdr3_nt: TGTGCCAGCAGTGAGTTACTAGCGGGGGGCGTATTTAGCTCCTACAATGAGCAGTTCTTC
j_call: TRBJ1-1; v_call: TRBV12-3/TRBV12-4; d_call: -; clone_size: few; cdr3_aa: CASSNSMNTEAFF; cdr3_nt: TGTGCCAGCAGCAACTCAATGAACACTGAAGCTTTCTTT
j_call: TRBJ1-3; v_call: TRBV6-1; d_call: -; clone_size: many; cdr3_aa: CASRQDSGNTIYF; cdr3_nt: TGTGCCAGCCGACAAGACTCTGGAAACACCATATATTTT
j_call: TRBJ2-3; v_call: TRBV9; d_call: -; clone_size: -; cdr3_aa: CASSPPGTAIAGDTQYF; cdr3_nt: TGTGCCAGCAGCCCGCCCGGGACTGCGATTGCGGGAGATACGCAGTATTTT
j_call: TRBJ1-1; v_call: TRBV20-1; d_call: -; clone_size: few; cdr3_aa: CSARDLGVGTEAFF; cdr3_nt: TGCAGTGCTAGAGATCTGGGAGTAGGCACTGAAGCTTTCTTT
j_call: TRBJ2-3; v_call: TRBV7-9; d_call: -; clone_size: -; cdr3_aa: CASSFRASGMGDTQYF; cdr3_nt: TGTGCCAGCAGCTTCCGGGCCTCCGGCATGGGGGATACGCAGTATTTT
j_call: TRBJ1-5; v_call: TRBV6-5; d_call: TRBD1; clone_size: many; cdr3_aa: CASSATGGLNQPQHF; cdr3_nt: TGTGCCAGCAGCGCTACAGGGGGCCTGAATCAGCCCCAGCATTTT
j_call: TRBJ2-1; v_call: TRBV2; d_call: -; clone_size: -; cdr3_aa: CASNVYWDNEQFF; cdr3_nt: TGTGCCAGCAATGTTTACTGGGACAATGAGCAGTTCTTC
j_call: TRBJ2-7; v_call: TRBV7-9; d_call: -; clone_size: many; cdr3_aa: CAVPVRVSDEQYF; cdr3_nt: TGTGCCGTCCCTGTCAGGGTTTCCGACGAGCAGTACTTC
j_call: TRBJ1-2; v_call: TRBV6-5; d_call: -; clone_size: many; cdr3_aa: CASRLSGSRPTF; cdr3_nt: TGTGCCAGCAGGTTGAGCGGGAGTCGCCCCACCTTC
j_call: TRBJ1-3; v_call: TRBV7-9; d_call: -; clone_size: few; cdr3_aa: CASSLVSLSGNTIYF; cdr3_nt: TGTGCCAGCAGCTTAGTTTCCCTCTCTGGAAACACCATATATTTT
j_call: TRBJ2-3; v_call: TRBV6-5; d_call: TRBD1; clone_size: -; cdr3_aa: CASSYDWTGVGSTQYF; cdr3_nt: TGTGCCAGCAGTTACGATTGGACAGGGGTAGGGTCTACGCAGTATTTT
j_call: TRBJ2-4; v_call: TRBV4-2; d_call: -; clone_size: -; cdr3_aa: CASSLVGAGLRLPLAKNIQYF; cdr3_nt: TGTGCCAGCAGCCTAGTCGGGGCCGGCCTGCGATTACCTCTAGCCAAAAACATTCAGTACTTC
j_call: TRBJ2-7; v_call: TRBV6-5; d_call: -; clone_size: few; cdr3_aa: CASSYDSYEQYF; cdr3_nt: TGTGCCAGCAGTTACGACAGCTACGAGCAGTACTTC
j_call: TRBJ2-1; v_call: TRBV19; d_call: TRBD1; clone_size: -; cdr3_aa: CASTGTGGWNEQFF; cdr3_nt: TGTGCCAGTACCGGGACAGGGGGATGGAATGAGCAGTTCTTC
j_call: TRBJ2-5; v_call: TRBV18; d_call: TRBD1; clone_size: -; cdr3_aa: CASSPTEQGARGTQYF; cdr3_nt: TGTGCCAGCTCACCAACGGAACAGGGGGCTAGGGGGACCCAGTACTTC
j_call: TRBJ1-2; v_call: TRBV5-8; d_call: -; clone_size: -; cdr3_aa: CASSLNWADGYTF; cdr3_nt: TGTGCCAGCAGCTTGAACTGGGCAGATGGCTACACCTTC
j_call: TRBJ1-2; v_call: TRBV7-9; d_call: TRBD1; clone_size: many; cdr3_aa: CASSSPNRGDGYTF; cdr3_nt: TGTGCCAGCAGCTCTCCAAACAGGGGTGATGGCTACACCTTC
j_call: TRBJ2-7; v_call: TRBV6-5; d_call: -; clone_size: many; cdr3_aa: CASSKDSPVRDYEQYF; cdr3_nt: TGTGCCAGCAGTAAAGACTCGCCGGTCAGGGACTACGAGCAGTACTTC
j_call: TRBJ2-1; v_call: TRBV29-1; d_call: TRBD1; clone_size: few; cdr3_aa: CSGAGQGSYNEQFF; cdr3_nt: TGCAGCGGGGCCGGACAGGGCTCCTACAATGAGCAGTTCTTC
j_call: TRBJ1-2; v_call: TRBV12-3/TRBV12-4; d_call: TRBD1; clone_size: few; cdr3_aa: CASTEWTGAPSRGYTF; cdr3_nt: TGTGCCAGCACCGAATGGACAGGGGCCCCCTCGCGGGGCTACACCTTC
j_call: TRBJ2-3; v_call: TRBV12-5; d_call: -; clone_size: -; cdr3_aa: CASAGARTDTQYF; cdr3_nt: TGTGCTAGTGCCGGGGCCCGAACAGATACGCAGTATTTT
j_call: TRBJ2-1; v_call: TRBV20-1; d_call: TRBD2; clone_size: -; cdr3_aa: CSANGGGYNEQFF; cdr3_nt: TGCAGTGCTAATGGGGGGGGCTACAATGAGCAGTTCTTC
j_call: TRBJ2-5; v_call: TRBV25-1; d_call: -; clone_size: many; cdr3_aa: CASSELTEETQYF; cdr3_nt: TGTGCCAGCAGTGAATTAACGGAAGAGACCCAGTACTTC
j_call: TRBJ2-1; v_call: TRBV9; d_call: -; clone_size: few; cdr3_aa: CASSVTPDLGNNEQFF; cdr3_nt: TGTGCCAGCAGCGTAACACCCGACCTTGGGAACAATGAGCAGTTCTTC
j_call: TRBJ2-7; v_call: TRBV6-6; d_call: TRBD2; clone_size: once; cdr3_aa: CASTPKRGVSYEQYF; cdr3_nt: TGTGCCAGCACCCCAAAGCGGGGAGTATCCTACGAGCAGTACTTC
j_call: TRBJ2-2; v_call: TRBV6-5; d_call: -; clone_size: few; cdr3_aa: CASSDGGAGELFF; cdr3_nt: TGTGCCAGCAGTGATGGTGGAGCCGGGGAGCTGTTTTTT
j_call: TRBJ2-1; v_call: TRBV7-2; d_call: -; clone_size: many; cdr3_aa: CASSLVPSNEQFF; cdr3_nt: TGTGCCAGCAGCTTAGTGCCAAGCAATGAGCAGTTCTTC
j_call: TRBJ2-2; v_call: TRBV7-7; d_call: -; clone_size: -; cdr3_aa: CASSLVVTGTGELFF; cdr3_nt: TGTGCCAGCAGCTTAGTGGTTACGGGCACCGGGGAGCTGTTTTTT
j_call: TRBJ1-5; v_call: TRBV4-2; d_call: -; clone_size: -; cdr3_aa: CASSQDRMSNQPQHF; cdr3_nt: TGTGCCAGCAGCCAAGATAGGATGAGCAATCAGCCCCAGCATTTT
j_call: TRBJ2-3; v_call: TRBV29-1; d_call: TRBD1; clone_size: -; cdr3_aa: CSVEDAGQGSNTQYF; cdr3_nt: TGCAGCGTTGAAGACGCGGGACAGGGGTCGAATACGCAGTATTTT
j_call: TRBJ1-2; v_call: TRBV18; d_call: -; clone_size: -; cdr3_aa: CASSPDRSGYTF; cdr3_nt: TGTGCCAGCTCACCAGACAGGTCTGGCTACACCTTC
j_call: TRBJ2-5; v_call: TRBV27; d_call: TRBD2; clone_size: many; cdr3_aa: CASSHRVAGETQYF; cdr3_nt: TGTGCCAGCAGTCATCGGGTAGCGGGGGAGACCCAGTACTTC
j_call: TRBJ2-7; v_call: TRBV5-1; d_call: -; clone_size: many; cdr3_aa: CASSLVGDEQYF; cdr3_nt: TGCGCCAGCAGCTTGGTAGGGGACGAGCAGTACTTC
j_call: TRBJ1-2; v_call: TRBV18; d_call: -; clone_size: -; cdr3_aa: CASSPPLGKVDYGYTF; cdr3_nt: TGTGCCAGCTCACCACCGCTGGGCAAAGTGGACTATGGCTACACCTTC
j_call: TRBJ1-1; v_call: TRBV7-6; d_call: -; clone_size: few; cdr3_aa: CASSSPFGEAFF; cdr3_nt: TGTGCCAGCAGCTCTCCCTTTGGTGAAGCTTTCTTT
j_call: TRBJ1-1; v_call: TRBV18; d_call: -; clone_size: few; cdr3_aa: CASSDSPNTEAFF; cdr3_nt: TGTGCCAGCTCAGACTCCCCGAACACTGAAGCTTTCTTT
j_call: TRBJ2-3; v_call: TRBV24-1; d_call: TRBD2; clone_size: few; cdr3_aa: CATSDPGRGTDTQYF; cdr3_nt: TGTGCCACCAGTGACCCCGGGAGGGGCACAGATACGCAGTATTTT
j_call: TRBJ1-4; v_call: TRBV3-1; d_call: -; clone_size: many; cdr3_aa: CASSQESSGSHEKLFF; cdr3_nt: TGTGCCAGCAGCCAAGAGTCCTCAGGGTCGCATGAAAAACTGTTTTTT
j_call: TRBJ2-2; v_call: TRBV5-1; d_call: TRBD2; clone_size: many; cdr3_aa: CASSRGLAENTGELFF; cdr3_nt: TGCGCCAGCAGTCGTGGACTAGCGGAGAACACCGGGGAGCTGTTTTTT
j_call: TRBJ2-7; v_call: TRBV18; d_call: TRBD1; clone_size: few; cdr3_aa: CASSGTGDYEQYF; cdr3_nt: TGTGCCAGCTCAGGGACAGGGGACTACGAGCAGTACTTC
j_call: TRBJ2-1; v_call: TRBV7-2; d_call: TRBD2; clone_size: -; cdr3_aa: CASSPRAAGDYNEQFF; cdr3_nt: TGTGCCAGCAGCCCACGGGCAGCGGGGGATTACAATGAGCAGTTCTTC